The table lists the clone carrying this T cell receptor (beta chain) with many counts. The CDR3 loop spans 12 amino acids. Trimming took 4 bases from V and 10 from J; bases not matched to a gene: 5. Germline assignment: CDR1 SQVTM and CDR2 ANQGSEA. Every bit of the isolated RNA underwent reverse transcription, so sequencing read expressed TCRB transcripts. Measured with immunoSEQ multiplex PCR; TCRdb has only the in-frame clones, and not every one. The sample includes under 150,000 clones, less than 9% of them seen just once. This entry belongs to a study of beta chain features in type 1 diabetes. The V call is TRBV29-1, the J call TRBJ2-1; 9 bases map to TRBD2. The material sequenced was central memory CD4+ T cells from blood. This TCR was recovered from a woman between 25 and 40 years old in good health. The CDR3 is CSVGLAGREQFF. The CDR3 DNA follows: TGCAGCGTTGGGCTAGCGGGAAGAGAGCAGTTCTTC.